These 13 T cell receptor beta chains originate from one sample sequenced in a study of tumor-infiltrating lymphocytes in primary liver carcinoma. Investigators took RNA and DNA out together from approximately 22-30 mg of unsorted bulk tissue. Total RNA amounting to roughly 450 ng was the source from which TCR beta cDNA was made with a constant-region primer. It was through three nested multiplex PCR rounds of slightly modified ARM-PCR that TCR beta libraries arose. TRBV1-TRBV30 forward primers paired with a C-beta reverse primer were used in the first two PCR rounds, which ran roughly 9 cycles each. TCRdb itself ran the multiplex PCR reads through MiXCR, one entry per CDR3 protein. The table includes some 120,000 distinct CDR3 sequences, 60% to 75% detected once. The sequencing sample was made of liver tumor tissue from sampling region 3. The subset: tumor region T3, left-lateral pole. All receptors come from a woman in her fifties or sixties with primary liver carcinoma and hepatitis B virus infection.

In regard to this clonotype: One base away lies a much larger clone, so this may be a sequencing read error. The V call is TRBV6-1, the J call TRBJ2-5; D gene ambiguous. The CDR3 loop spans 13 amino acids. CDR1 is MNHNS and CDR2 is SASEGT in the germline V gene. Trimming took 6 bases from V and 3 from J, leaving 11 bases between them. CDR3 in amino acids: CASSAQWKETQYF. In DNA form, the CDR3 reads TGTGCCAGCAGCGCTCAGTGGAAAGAGACCCAGTACTTC.

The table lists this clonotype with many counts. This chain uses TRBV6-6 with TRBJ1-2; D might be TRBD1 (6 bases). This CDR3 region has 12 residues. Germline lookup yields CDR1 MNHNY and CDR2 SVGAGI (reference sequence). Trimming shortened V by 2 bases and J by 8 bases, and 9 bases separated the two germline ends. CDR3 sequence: CASSYGGHGYTF. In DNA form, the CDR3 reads TGTGCCAGCAGTTACGGGGGGCACGGCTACACCTTC.

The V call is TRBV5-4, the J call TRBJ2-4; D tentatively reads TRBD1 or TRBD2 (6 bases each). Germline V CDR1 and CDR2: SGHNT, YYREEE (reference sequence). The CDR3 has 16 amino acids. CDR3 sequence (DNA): TGTGCAGTAGGTTTTGGGGGGCGCTCGGGCATAATCATTCAGTACTTC. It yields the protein CAVGFGGRSGIIIQYF.

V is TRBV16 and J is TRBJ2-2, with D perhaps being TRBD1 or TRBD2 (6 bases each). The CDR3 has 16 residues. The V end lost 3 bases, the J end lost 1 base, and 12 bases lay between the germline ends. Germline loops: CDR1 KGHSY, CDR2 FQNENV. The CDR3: CASSQDGGGNTGELFF. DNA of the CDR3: TGTGCCAGCAGCCAGGACGGAGGGGGGAACACCGGGGAGCTGTTTTTT. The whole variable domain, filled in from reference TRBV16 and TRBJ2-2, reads GEEVAQTPKHLVRGEGQKAKLYCAPIKGHSYVFWYQQVLKNEFKFLISFQNENVFDETGMPKERFSAKCLPNSPCSLEIQATKLEDSAVYFCASSQDGGGNTGELFFGEGSRLTVL.

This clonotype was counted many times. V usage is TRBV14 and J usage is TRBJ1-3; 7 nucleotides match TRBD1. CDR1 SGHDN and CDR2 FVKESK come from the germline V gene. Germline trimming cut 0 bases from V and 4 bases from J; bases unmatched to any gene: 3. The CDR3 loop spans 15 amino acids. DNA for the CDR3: TGTGCCAGCAGCCAAGAACAGGGGTACGGAAACACCATATATTTT. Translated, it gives CASSQEQGYGNTIYF.

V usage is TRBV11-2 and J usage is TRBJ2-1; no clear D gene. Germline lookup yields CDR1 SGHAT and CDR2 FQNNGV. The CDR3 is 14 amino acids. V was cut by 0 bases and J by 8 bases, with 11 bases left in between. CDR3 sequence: CASSLDRPHYEQFF. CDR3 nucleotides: TGTGCCAGCAGCTTAGATCGGCCACACTATGAGCAGTTCTTC.

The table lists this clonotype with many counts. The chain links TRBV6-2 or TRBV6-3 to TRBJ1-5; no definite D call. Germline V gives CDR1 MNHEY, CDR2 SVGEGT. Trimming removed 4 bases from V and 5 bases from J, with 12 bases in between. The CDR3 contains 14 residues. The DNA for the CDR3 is TGTGCCAGCAGTTCGGCCGGTGAGGATCAGCCCCAGCATTTT. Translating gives CASSSAGEDQPQHF.

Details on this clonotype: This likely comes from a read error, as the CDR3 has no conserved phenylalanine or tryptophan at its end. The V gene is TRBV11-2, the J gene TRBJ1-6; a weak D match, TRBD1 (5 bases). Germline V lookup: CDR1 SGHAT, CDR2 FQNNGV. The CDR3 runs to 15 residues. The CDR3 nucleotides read TGTGCCAGCAACTTAGTAACAGGAGGCAATTCACCCCTCCACTGT. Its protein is CASNLVTGGNSPLHC.

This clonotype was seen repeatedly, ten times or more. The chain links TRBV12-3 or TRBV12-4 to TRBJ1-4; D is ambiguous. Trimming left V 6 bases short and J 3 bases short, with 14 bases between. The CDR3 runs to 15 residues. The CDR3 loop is CASRTDAASNEKLFF. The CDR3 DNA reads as TGTGCCAGCAGGACCGACGCAGCTTCTAATGAAAAACTGTTTTTT.

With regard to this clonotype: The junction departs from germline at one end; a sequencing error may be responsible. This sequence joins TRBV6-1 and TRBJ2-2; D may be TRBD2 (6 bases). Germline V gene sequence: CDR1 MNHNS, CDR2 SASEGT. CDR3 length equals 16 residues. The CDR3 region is CASSSGASVNTGELLF. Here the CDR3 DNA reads TGTGCCAGCAGCTCCGGGGCTAGCGTTAACACCGGAGAGCTGTTGTTT.

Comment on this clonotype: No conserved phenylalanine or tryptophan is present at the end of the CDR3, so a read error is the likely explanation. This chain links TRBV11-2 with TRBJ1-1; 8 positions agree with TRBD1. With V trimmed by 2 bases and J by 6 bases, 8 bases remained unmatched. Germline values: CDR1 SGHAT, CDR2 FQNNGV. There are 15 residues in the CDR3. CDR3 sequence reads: CASSLLVLQGAEAFL. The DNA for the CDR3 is TGTGCCAGCAGCTTACTGGTCTTACAGGGGGCTGAAGCTTTCCTT.

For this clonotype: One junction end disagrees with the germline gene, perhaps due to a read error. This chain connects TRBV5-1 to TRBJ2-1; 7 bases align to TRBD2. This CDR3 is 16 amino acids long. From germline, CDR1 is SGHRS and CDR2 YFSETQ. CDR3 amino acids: CASSSEPAGHNNEQSF. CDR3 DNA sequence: TGCGCCAGCAGCTCGGAGCCAGCGGGGCATAACAATGAGCAGTCCTTC.

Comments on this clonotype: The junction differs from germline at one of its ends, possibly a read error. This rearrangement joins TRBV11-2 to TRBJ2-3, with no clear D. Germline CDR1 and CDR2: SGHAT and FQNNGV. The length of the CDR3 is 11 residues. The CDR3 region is CVSNFRDTKYF. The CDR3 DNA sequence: TGTGTCAGCAACTTTAGAGATACGAAGTATTTT. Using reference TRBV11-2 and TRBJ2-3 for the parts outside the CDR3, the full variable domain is EAGVAQSPRYKIIEKRQSVAFWCNPISGHATLYWYQQILGQGPKLLIQFQNNGVVDDSQLPKDRFSAERLKGVDSTLKIQPAKLEDSAVYLCVSNFRDTKYFGPGTRLTVL.